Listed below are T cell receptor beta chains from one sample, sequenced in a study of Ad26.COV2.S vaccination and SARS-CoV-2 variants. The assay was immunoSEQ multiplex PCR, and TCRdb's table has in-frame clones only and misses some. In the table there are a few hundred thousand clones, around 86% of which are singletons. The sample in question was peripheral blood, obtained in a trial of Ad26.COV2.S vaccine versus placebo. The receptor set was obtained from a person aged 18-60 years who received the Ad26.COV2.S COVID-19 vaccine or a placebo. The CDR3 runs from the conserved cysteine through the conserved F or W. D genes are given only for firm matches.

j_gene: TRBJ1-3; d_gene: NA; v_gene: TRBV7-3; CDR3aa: CASSLSGFDTIYF
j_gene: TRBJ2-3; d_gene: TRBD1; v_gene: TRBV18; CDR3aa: CASSPAGTATDTQYF
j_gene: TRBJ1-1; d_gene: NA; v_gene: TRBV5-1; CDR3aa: CASSLSSGANTVNTEAFF
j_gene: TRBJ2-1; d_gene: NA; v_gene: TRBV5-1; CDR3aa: CASTLSGTTYNEQFF
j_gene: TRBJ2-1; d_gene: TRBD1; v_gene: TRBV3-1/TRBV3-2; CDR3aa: CASSQGFPGGNEQFF
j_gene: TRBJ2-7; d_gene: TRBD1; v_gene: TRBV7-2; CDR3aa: CASSPGTGSYEQYF
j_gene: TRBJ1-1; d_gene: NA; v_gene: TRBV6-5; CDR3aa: CASIFMGMNTEAFF
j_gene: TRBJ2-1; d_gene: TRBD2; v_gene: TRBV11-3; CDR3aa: CASSSGLAGRNEQFF
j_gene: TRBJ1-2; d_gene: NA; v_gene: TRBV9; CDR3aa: CASSVGWEIGYGYTF
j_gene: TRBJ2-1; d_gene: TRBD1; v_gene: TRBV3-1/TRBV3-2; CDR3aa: CASSLRGGQRYNEQFF
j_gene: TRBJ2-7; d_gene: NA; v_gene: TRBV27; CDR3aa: CASSLGLPQAYEQYF
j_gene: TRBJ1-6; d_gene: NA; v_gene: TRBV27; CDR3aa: CASSLKRGIGSPLHF
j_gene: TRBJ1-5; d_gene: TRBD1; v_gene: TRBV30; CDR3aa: CAWDDRGDNQPQHF
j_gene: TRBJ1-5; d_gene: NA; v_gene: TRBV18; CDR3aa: CASSPGAVGNQPQHF
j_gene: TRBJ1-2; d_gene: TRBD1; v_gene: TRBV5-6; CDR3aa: CASSPLDREGYGYTF
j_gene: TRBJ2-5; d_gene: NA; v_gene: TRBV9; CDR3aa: CASSVQGVETQYF
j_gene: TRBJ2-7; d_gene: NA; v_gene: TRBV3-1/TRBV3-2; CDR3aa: CASSQVDYEQYF
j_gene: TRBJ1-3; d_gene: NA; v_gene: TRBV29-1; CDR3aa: CSVVTGNTIYF
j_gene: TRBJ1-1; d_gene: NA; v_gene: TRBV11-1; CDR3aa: CASSLAGGVSPHAFF
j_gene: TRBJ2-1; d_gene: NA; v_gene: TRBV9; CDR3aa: CASSGGGSYNEQFF
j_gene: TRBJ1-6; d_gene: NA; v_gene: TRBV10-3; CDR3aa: CAIRPARDNSPLHF
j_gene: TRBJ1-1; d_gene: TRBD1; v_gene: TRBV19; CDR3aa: CASSIDGDRRFTEAFF
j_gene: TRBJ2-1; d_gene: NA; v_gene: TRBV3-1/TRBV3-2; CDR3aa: CASSQDRGVEFF
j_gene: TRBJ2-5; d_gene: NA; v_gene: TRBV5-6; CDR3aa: CASSPGAQETQYF
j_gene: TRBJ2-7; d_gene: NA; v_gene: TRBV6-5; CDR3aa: CASSYSQYEQYF
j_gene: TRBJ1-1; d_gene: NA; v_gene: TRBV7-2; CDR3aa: CASSLGPFGTEAFF
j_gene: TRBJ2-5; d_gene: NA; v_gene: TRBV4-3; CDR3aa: CASSQDRASGQETQYF
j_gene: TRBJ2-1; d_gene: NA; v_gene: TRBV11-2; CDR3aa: CASSLGGNSYNEQFF
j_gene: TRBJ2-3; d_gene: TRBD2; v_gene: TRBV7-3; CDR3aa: CASSQAGALLDTQYF
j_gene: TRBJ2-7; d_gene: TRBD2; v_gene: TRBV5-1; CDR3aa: CASSLGPGGTYEQYF
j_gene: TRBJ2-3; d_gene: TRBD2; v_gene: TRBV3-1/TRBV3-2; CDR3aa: CASSPFRTSRDTQYF
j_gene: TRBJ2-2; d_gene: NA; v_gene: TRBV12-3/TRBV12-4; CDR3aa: CASRPNTGELFF
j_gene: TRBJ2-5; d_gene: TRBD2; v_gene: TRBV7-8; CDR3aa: CASSFFGTSGTQETQYF
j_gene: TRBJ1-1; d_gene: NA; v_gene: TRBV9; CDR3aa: CASSVEGRGAFF
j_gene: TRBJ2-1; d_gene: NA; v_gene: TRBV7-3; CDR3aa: CASSQGGLDEQFF
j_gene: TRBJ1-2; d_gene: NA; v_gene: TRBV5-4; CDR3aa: CASSLAGAGGYTF
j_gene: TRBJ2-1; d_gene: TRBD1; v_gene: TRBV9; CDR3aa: CASSDTGQGAYEQFF
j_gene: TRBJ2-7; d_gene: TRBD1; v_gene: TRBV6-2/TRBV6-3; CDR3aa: CASSYPDRVYEQYF
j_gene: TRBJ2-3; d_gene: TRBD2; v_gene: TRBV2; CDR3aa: CAIVGTSGFSTDTQYF
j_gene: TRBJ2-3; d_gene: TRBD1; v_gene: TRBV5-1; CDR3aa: CASSLEGQGLRDDTQYF
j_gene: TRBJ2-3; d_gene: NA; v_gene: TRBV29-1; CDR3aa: CSVGGGADTQYF
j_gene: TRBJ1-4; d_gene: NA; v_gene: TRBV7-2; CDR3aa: CASSREAREEEKLFF
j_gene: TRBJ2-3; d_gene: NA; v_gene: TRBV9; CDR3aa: CASSVTDRVDTQYF
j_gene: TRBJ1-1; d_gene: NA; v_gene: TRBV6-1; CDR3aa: CASSEVRTVTEAFF
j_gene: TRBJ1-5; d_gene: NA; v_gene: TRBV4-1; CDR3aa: CASSPFSSNQPQHF
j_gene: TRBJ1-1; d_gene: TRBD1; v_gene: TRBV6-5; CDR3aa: CASARDRGFTEAFF
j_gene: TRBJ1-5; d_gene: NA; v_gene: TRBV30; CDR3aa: CAWSRPLGHLAYQPQHF
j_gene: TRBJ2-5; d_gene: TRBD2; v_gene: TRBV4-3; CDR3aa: CASSQDLASGIQETQYF